These 10 T cell receptor beta chains originate from one sample sequenced in a study of beta chain features in type 1 diabetes. General study points: Moderate but significant shortening of TCRB CDR3s was recorded in all four CD4+ subsets from Type 1 diabetes patients.

Expressed TCRB transcripts got sequenced, as all isolated RNA was reverse transcribed. This table comes from immunoSEQ multiplex PCR, and its TCRdb copy is limited to in-frame clones, with some not included. The sample shows 250,000 to 300,000 clones, around an eighth of them seen only once. These receptors lack a known antigen. Specimen: naive CD4+ T cells from blood. These receptor sequences come from a man in his thirties or forties with type 1 diabetes.

The chain combines TRBV5-6 with TRBJ2-1; D is possibly TRBD2 (7 bases). The germline V gene has CDR1 SGHDT and CDR2 YYEEEE. V was trimmed by 6 bases and J by 13 bases, leaving 17 bases between them. The CDR3 totals 12 residues. CDR3 protein: CASTRVGGPQFF. CDR3 sequence (DNA): TGTGCCAGCACCCGAGTGGGGGGGCCCCAGTTCTTC.

J is TRBJ2-7 and V is TRBV28; D remains ambiguous. V dropped 6 bases and J dropped 4 bases, with 10 bases sitting between them. The germline V gene has CDR1 MDHEN and CDR2 SYDVKM. The CDR3 extends over 12 amino acids. For the CDR3, the DNA is TGTGCCAGCAGCCGATACAGTTACGAGCAGTACTTC. This sequence encodes CASSRYSYEQYF.

V usage is TRBV2 and J usage is TRBJ2-3; 7 nucleotides line up with TRBD1. The V gene's germline CDR1 is SNHLY and CDR2 FYNNEI. The CDR3 consists of 14 residues. V shed 10 bases, J shed 4 bases, and the junction held 11 bases outside the gene matches. CDR3 amino acids: CAKQTGRTADTQYF. The CDR3 bases are TGTGCCAAACAGACAGGGCGGACCGCAGATACGCAGTATTTT. Filled out from reference TRBV2 and TRBJ2-3, the complete variable domain reads EPEVTQTPSHQVTQMGQEVILRCVPISNHLYFYWYRQILGQKVEFLVSFYNNEISEKSEIFDDQFSVERPDGSNFTLKIRSTKLEDSAMYFCAKQTGRTADTQYFGPGTRLTVL.

The chain couples TRBV29-1 to TRBJ2-5; 7 bases align to TRBD2. V lost 7 bases to trimming and J lost 3 bases; unmatched junction nucleotides: 5. CDR3 length: 12 amino acids. Germline-derived CDR1 and CDR2 are SQVTM and ANQGSEA. The CDR3 region has the DNA TGCAGCGCCGGGCGGGAGAAAGAGACCCAGTACTTC. This encodes CSAGREKETQYF.

This clone turned up a few times. The chain links TRBV7-9 to TRBJ1-5; D gene unclear. Germline V gene data show CDR1 as SEHNR and CDR2 as FQNEAQ (reference sequence). V was shortened by 1 base and J by 5 bases, with 24 bases between the two germline ends. The CDR3 consists of 19 residues. CDR3 sequence reads: CASSLVGNSPAGYDQPQHF. The CDR3 region has the DNA TGTGCCAGCAGCTTAGTTGGCAACTCCCCCGCGGGCTACGATCAGCCCCAGCATTTT.

The chain carries TRBV15 and TRBJ2-2; D perhaps matches TRBD1 (6 bases). The V end was cut by 6 bases, the J end by 2 bases, with 10 bases between. From germline, CDR1 is LNHNV and CDR2 YYDKDF (reference sequence). This CDR3 is 14 amino acids long. CDR3 DNA sequence: TGTGCCACCAGGTGGGACAAAAACACCGGGGAGCTGTTTTTT. Translated, it gives CATRWDKNTGELFF.

This clone was counted between two and nine times. The V and J genes are TRBV5-4 and TRBJ2-7; unclear D gene. V dropped 2 bases and J dropped 4 bases, with 13 bases sitting between them. Germline CDR1 is SGHNT and CDR2 is YYREEE (reference sequence). CDR3 length: 14 amino acids. The CDR3 nucleotides are TGTGCCAGCAGCTTCCTGGCGGTTAAATACGAGCAGTACTTC. Residues: CASSFLAVKYEQYF.

The V call is TRBV19, the J call TRBJ1-1; TRBD1 aligns across 11 bases. The V gene end was trimmed by 1 base and the J gene end by 7 bases; junction bases not matched to a gene: 8. This CDR3 has 16 residues. CDR1 is LNHDA, CDR2 SQIVND, per germline (reference sequence). The CDR3 loop is CASSIGTDRGHDEAFF. The CDR3 DNA follows: TGTGCCAGTAGTATAGGAACGGACAGGGGGCATGATGAAGCTTTCTTT.

The chain has TRBV9 and TRBJ2-7; D is unresolved. In germline, CDR1 is SGDLS, CDR2 YYNGEE. Trimming removed 3 bases at V and 1 base at J, with 11 bases between. CDR3 length: 14 amino acids. The CDR3 is CASSAVSGSYEQYF. The CDR3 DNA reads as TGTGCCAGCAGCGCAGTTTCGGGTTCCTACGAGCAGTACTTC. Full variable domain (remainder filled in from reference TRBV9 and TRBJ2-7): DSGVTQTPKHLITATGQRVTLRCSPRSGDLSVYWYQQSLDQGLQFLIQYYNGEERAKGNILERFSAQQFPDLHSELNLSSLELGDSALYFCASSAVSGSYEQYFGPGTRLTVT.

The chain is built from TRBV18 and TRBJ2-1, with D perhaps TRBD2 (5 bases). Looked up from germline, CDR1 is KGHSH and CDR2 is LQKENI. The CDR3 spans 15 residues. V was shortened by 4 bases and J by 5 bases, with 15 bases between the two germline ends. The CDR3 spells CASSLSAGGDNEQFF. CDR3 DNA sequence: TGTGCCAGCTCACTCTCGGCGGGCGGAGACAATGAGCAGTTCTTC.